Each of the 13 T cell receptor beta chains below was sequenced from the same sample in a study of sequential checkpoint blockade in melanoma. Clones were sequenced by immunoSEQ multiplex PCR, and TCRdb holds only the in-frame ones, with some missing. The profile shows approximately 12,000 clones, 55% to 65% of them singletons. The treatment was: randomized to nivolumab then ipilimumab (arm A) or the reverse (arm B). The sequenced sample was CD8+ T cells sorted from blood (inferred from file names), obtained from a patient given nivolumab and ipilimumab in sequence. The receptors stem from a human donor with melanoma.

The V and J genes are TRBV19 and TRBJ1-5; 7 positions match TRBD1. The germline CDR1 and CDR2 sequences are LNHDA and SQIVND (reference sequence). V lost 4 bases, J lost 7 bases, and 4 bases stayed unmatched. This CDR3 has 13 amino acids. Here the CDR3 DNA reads TGTGCCAGTAGTACACAGGGGCCCCAGCCCCAGCATTTT. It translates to CASSTQGPQPQHF. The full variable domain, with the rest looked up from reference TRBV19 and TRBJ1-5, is DGGITQSPKYLFRKEGQNVTLSCEQNLNHDAMYWYRQDPGQGLRLIYYSQIVNDFQKGDIAEGYSVSREKKESFPLTVTSAQKNPTAFYLCASSTQGPQPQHFGDGTRLSIL.

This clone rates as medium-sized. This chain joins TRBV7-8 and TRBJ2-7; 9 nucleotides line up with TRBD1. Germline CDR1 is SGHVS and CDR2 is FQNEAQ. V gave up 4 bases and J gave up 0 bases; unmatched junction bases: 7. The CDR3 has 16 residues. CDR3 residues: CASSSPGTGSSYEQYF. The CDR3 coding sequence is TGTGCCAGCAGCTCCCCCGGGACAGGGAGCTCCTACGAGCAGTACTTC.

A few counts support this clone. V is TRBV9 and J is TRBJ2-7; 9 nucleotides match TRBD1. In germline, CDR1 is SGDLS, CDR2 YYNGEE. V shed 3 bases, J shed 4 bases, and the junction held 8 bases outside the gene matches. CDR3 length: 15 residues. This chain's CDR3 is CASSARTGEGYEQYF. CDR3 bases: TGTGCCAGCAGCGCACGGACAGGGGAGGGGTACGAGCAGTACTTC.

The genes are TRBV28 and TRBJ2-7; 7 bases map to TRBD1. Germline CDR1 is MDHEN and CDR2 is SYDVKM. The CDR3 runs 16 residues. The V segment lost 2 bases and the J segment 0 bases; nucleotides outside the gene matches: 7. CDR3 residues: CASSLGRQGGSYEQYF. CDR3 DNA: TGTGCCAGCAGTTTAGGGAGACAGGGCGGCTCCTACGAGCAGTACTTC.

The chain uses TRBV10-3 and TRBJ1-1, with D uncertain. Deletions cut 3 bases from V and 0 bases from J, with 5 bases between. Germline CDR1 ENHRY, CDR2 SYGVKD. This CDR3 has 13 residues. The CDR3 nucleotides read TGTGCCATCAGTGACGAGATGAACACTGAAGCTTTCTTT. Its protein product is CAISDEMNTEAFF.

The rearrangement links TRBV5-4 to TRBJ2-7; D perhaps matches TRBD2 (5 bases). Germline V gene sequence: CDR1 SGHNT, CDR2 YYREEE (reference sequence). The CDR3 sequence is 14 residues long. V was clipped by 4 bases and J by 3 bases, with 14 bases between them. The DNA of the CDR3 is TGTGCCAGCAGCACGTCCGGGATGAACTACGAGCAGTACTTC. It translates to CASSTSGMNYEQYF. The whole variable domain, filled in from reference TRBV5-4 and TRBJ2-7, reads ETGVTQSPTHLIKTRGQQVTLRCSSQSGHNTVSWYQQALGQGPQFIFQYYREEENGRGNFPPRFSGLQFPNYSSELNVNALELDDSALYLCASSTSGMNYEQYFGPGTRLTVT.

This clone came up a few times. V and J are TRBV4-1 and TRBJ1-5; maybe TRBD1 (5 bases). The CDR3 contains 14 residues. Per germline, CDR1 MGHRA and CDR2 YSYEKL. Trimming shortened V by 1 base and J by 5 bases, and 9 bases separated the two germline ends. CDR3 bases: TGCGCCAGCAGCCAAGGGTGGGGGGATCAGCCCCAGCATTTT. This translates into CASSQGWGDQPQHF.

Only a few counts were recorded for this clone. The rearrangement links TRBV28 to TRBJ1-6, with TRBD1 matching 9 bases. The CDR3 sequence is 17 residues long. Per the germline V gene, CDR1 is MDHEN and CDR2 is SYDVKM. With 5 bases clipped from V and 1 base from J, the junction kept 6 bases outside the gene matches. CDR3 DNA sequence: TGTGCCAGCAGTGGTAGACAGGGGGTGTCCTATAATTCACCCCTCCACTTT. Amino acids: CASSGRQGVSYNSPLHF.

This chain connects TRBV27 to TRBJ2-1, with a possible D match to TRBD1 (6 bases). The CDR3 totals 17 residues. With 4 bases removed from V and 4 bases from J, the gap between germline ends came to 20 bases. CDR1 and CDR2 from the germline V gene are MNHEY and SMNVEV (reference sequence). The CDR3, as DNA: TGTGCCAGCAGTTCTTATCAGGGGACCTTGTTGTACAATGAGCAGTTCTTC. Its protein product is CASSSYQGTLLYNEQFF.

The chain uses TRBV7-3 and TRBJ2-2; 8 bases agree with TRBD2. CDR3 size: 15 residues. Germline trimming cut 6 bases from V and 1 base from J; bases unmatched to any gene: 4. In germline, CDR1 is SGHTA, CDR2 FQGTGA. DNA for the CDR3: TGTGCCAGCAGTAATAGCGGGGAGAACACCGGGGAGCTGTTTTTT. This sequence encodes CASSNSGENTGELFF.

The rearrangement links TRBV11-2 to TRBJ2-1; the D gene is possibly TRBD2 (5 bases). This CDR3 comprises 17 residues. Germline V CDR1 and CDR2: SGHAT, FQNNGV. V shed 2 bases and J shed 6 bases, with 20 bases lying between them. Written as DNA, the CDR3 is TGTGCCAGCAGCTTAACCCCCCTCGCGGCGGGTATCAATGAGCAGTTCTTC. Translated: CASSLTPLAAGINEQFF. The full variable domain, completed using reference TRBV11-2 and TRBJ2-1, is EAGVAQSPRYKIIEKRQSVAFWCNPISGHATLYWYQQILGQGPKLLIQFQNNGVVDDSQLPKDRFSAERLKGVDSTLKIQPAKLEDSAVYLCASSLTPLAAGINEQFFGPGTRLTVL.

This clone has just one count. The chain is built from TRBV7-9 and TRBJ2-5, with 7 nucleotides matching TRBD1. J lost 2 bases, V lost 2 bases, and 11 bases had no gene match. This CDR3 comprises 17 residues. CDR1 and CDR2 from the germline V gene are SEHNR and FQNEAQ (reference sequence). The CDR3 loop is CASSLWVGGAEQETQYF. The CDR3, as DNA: TGTGCCAGCAGCTTATGGGTAGGGGGCGCGGAGCAAGAGACCCAGTACTTC.

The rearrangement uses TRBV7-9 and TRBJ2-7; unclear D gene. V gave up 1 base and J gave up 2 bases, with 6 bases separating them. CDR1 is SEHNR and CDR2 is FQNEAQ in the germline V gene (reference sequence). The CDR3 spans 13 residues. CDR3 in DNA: TGTGCCAGCAGCTTAGGGTCAGCCTACGAGCAGTACTTC. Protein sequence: CASSLGSAYEQYF.